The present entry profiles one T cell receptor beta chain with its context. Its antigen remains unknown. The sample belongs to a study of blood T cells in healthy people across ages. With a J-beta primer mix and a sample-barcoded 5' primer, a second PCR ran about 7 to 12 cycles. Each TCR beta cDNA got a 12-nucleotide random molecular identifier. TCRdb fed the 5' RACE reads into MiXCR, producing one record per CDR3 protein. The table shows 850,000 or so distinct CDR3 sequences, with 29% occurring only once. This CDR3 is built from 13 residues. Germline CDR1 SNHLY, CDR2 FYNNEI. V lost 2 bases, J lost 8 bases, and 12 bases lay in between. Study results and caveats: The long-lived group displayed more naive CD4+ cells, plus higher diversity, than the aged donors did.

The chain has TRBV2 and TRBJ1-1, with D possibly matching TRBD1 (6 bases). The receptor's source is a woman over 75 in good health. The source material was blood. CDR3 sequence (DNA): TGTGCCAGCAGTGAATCTAGGACAGAAGAAGCTTTCTTT. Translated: CASSESRTEEAFF.